The 20 T cell receptor beta chains presented below share a single source sample, sequenced in a study of T cell changes during pregnancy in multiple sclerosis. Method: immunoSEQ multiplex PCR; TCRdb's copy keeps in-frame clones and lacks some. The sample lists tens of thousands of clones, under 95% occurring once. This sample comprised CD4+ T cells from peripheral blood mononuclear cells, obtained before pregnancy. These receptors came from a female donor with multiple sclerosis, enrolled in a pregnancy study.

The J gene is TRBJ2-3, the V gene TRBV19; 9 positions match TRBD2. This CDR3 region has 14 residues. Germline V gene lookup returns CDR1 LNHDA and CDR2 SQIVND (reference sequence). The V and J ends lost 9 bases and 2 bases, in that order; junction bases with no gene match: 6. For the CDR3, the DNA is TGTGCCAGCGGGAAGCGGGAGGTCACAGATACGCAGTATTTT. The encoded protein is CASGKREVTDTQYF.

The V and J genes are TRBV7-9 and TRBJ2-5, with a weak D call TRBD2 (5 bases). The CDR3 is 14 residues long. V was clipped by 6 bases and J by 2 bases, with 13 bases between them. Germline V CDR1 and CDR2: SEHNR, FQNEAQ (reference sequence). The CDR3 region is CASSLTRGQETQYF. DNA of the CDR3: TGTGCCAGCAGTCTAACCCGGGGACAAGAGACCCAGTACTTC.

The chain carries TRBV7-2 and TRBJ1-5; no clear D gene. With 5 bases removed from V and 4 bases from J, the gap between germline ends came to 9 bases. The CDR3 has 13 amino acids. CDR1 and CDR2 from the germline V gene are SGHTA and FQGNSA. The CDR3 protein is CASSPGSNQPQHF. CDR3 sequence (DNA): TGTGCCAGCAGCCCCGGTTCGAATCAGCCCCAGCATTTT. Based on the CDR3 plus reference TRBV7-2 and TRBJ1-5, the full variable domain is GAGVSQSPSNKVTEKGKDVELRCDPISGHTALYWYRQSLGQGLEFLIYFQGNSAPDKSGLPSDRFSAERTGGSVSTLTIQRTQQEDSAVYLCASSPGSNQPQHFGDGTRLSIL.

V gene TRBV5-4 combines with J gene TRBJ1-2; D may be TRBD1 (6 bases). With 0 bases removed from V and 1 base from J, the gap between germline ends came to 10 bases. CDR1 and CDR2 (germline): SGHNT, YYREEE (reference sequence). This CDR3 region has 15 residues. CDR3 DNA sequence: TGTGCCAGCAGCTTGGGGACAGTGAATAACTATGGCTACACCTTC. Its protein is CASSLGTVNNYGYTF.

The chain couples TRBV7-6 to TRBJ2-7; D ambiguous. The CDR3 covers 14 residues. Germline V CDR1 and CDR2: SGHVS, FNYEAQ. Trimming cost V 5 bases and J 3 bases, with 14 bases left between them. CDR3 residues: CASSPINNNYEQYF. The CDR3 DNA reads as TGTGCCAGCAGCCCCATTAACAATAACTACGAGCAGTACTTC.

The chain uses TRBV5-4 and TRBJ2-7, with D tentatively TRBD2 (7 bases). The CDR3 spans 15 residues. CDR1 SGHNT and CDR2 YYREEE come from the germline V gene (reference sequence). The V end lost 4 bases, the J end lost 6 bases, and 20 bases lay between the germline ends. The CDR3 loop reads CASSRSGGRSGEQYF. The CDR3 nucleotides read TGTGCCAGCAGCCGCTCGGGGGGCAGGTCGGGCGAGCAGTACTTC.

This clone was seen only a few times. The chain employs TRBV19 and TRBJ1-1; D gene unclear. Deletions cut 3 bases from V and 2 bases from J, with 10 bases between. CDR3 length equals 14 residues. Germline V lookup: CDR1 LNHDA, CDR2 SQIVND (reference sequence). Here the CDR3 reads CASSMWRVNTEAFF. CDR3 DNA: TGTGCCAGTAGTATGTGGAGGGTTAACACTGAAGCTTTCTTT.

V usage is TRBV7-7 and J usage is TRBJ1-5; D is uncertain. Germline V gene data show CDR1 as SSHAT and CDR2 as FNYEAQ (reference sequence). The CDR3 has 17 residues. V was clipped by 1 base and J by 0 bases, with 13 bases between them. The CDR3 is CASSLVLRYHSNQPQHF. For the CDR3, the DNA is TGTGCCAGCAGCTTAGTTCTCAGATACCATAGCAATCAGCCCCAGCATTTT.

J is TRBJ1-4 and V is TRBV4-1; 8 nucleotides match TRBD1. V trimming: 1 base; J trimming: 4 bases; junction bases outside the gene matches: 2. The germline V gene has CDR1 MGHRA and CDR2 YSYEKL. This CDR3 contains 15 residues. In DNA, the CDR3 is TGCGCCAGCAGCCAAGCCGGGACAGGTAATGAAAAACTGTTTTTT. This codes for CASSQAGTGNEKLFF.

This chain joins TRBV6-5 and TRBJ1-5; D is unclear. The CDR3 length is 15 residues. Trimming removed 7 bases at V and 0 bases at J, with 13 bases between. The germline CDR1 and CDR2 sequences are MNHEY and SVGAGI. In DNA, the CDR3 is TGTGCCAGCAACCCGGGGAGAAATAGCAATCAGCCCCAGCATTTT. Encoded protein: CASNPGRNSNQPQHF.

This chain uses TRBV29-1 with TRBJ2-5, with 7 bases that match TRBD1. Germline lookup yields CDR1 SQVTM and CDR2 ANQGSEA. The CDR3 contains 12 residues. Losses at the gene ends were 6 bases for V and 2 bases for J; bases not matched to a gene: 3. CDR3: CSVDRTQETQYF. DNA for the CDR3: TGCAGCGTGGACAGGACTCAAGAGACCCAGTACTTC.

The chain recombines TRBV9 with TRBJ2-1; tentatively, D is TRBD2 (5 bases). CDR1 and CDR2 from the germline V gene are SGDLS and YYNGEE. With 0 bases removed from V and 2 bases from J, the gap between germline ends came to 12 bases. CDR3 length: 16 residues. The CDR3 DNA reads as TGTGCCAGCAGCGTAGCTGAGGGAGTCCCCTACAATGAGCAGTTCTTC. It codes for CASSVAEGVPYNEQFF.

This clone was recorded only once. The chain recombines TRBV11-2 with TRBJ2-7; D ambiguous. There are 12 residues in the CDR3. CDR1 and CDR2 (germline): SGHAT, FQNNGV. V shed 1 base and J shed 6 bases, with 7 bases lying between them. The chain's CDR3 is CASSLGAGEQYF. The CDR3 DNA is TGTGCCAGCAGCTTAGGGGCCGGCGAGCAGTACTTC.

J is TRBJ2-5 and V is TRBV6-6; 8 bases align to TRBD1. Germline V gene sequence: CDR1 MNHNY, CDR2 SVGAGI (reference sequence). The CDR3 covers 13 residues. The V and J ends lost 6 bases and 4 bases, in that order; junction bases with no gene match: 4. This CDR3 reads CASRARGPETQYF. CDR3 bases: TGTGCCAGCAGGGCCAGGGGGCCAGAGACCCAGTACTTC.

The V call is TRBV11-2, the J call TRBJ2-3; the match to TRBD2 covers 13 bases. This CDR3 region has 14 residues. Trimming took 5 bases from V and 9 from J; bases not matched to a gene: 5. Looked up from germline, CDR1 is SGHAT and CDR2 is FQNNGV. The CDR3 loop reads CASSPTSGGTTQYF. For the CDR3, the DNA is TGTGCCAGCAGCCCGACTAGCGGGGGGACAACGCAGTATTTT.

The chain combines TRBV28 with TRBJ2-3, with TRBD2 matching over 7 bases. Germline V gene sequence: CDR1 MDHEN, CDR2 SYDVKM. This CDR3 contains 13 residues. V lost 5 bases, J lost 6 bases, and 5 bases stayed unmatched. CDR3 residues: CASSPTGRDTQYF. The CDR3 coding sequence is TGTGCCAGCAGTCCTACCGGGAGGGATACGCAGTATTTT.

The chain is built from TRBV19 and TRBJ1-3, with 7 bases aligning to TRBD1. The V gene end was trimmed by 10 bases and the J gene end by 7 bases; junction bases not matched to a gene: 7. Germline V lookup: CDR1 LNHDA, CDR2 SQIVND (reference sequence). This CDR3 is built from 12 residues. The CDR3 nucleotides are TGTGCCACTCTGGACAGGATGAACACCATATATTTT. It codes for CATLDRMNTIYF.

This sequence joins TRBV23-1 and TRBJ1-6; no definite D call. TRBV23-1 is known as an ORF, though its function is uncertain. V was shortened by 2 bases and J by 9 bases, with 14 bases between the two germline ends. This CDR3 has 15 amino acids. The DNA of the CDR3 is TGCGCCAGCAGTCAAGCGGGCGCCCGGGTTTCACCCCTCCACTTT. Translation gives CASSQAGARVSPLHF.

The chain couples TRBV11-3 to TRBJ1-4, with D uncertain. With 0 bases removed from V and 4 bases from J, the gap between germline ends came to 9 bases. The CDR3 is 15 amino acids. The germline V gene has CDR1 SGHNT and CDR2 YENEEA. In nucleotides, the CDR3 is TGTGCCAGCAGCTTAGATTCCGGGGTTAATGAAAAACTGTTTTTT. It codes for CASSLDSGVNEKLFF.

This sequence joins TRBV20-1 and TRBJ1-5; D not resolved. Germline V gene data show CDR1 as DFQATT and CDR2 as SNEGSKA (reference sequence). Between the trimmed V and J ends, which lost 3 bases and 11 bases, there was a span of 11 bases. The length of the CDR3 is 11 residues. CDR3 amino acids: CSASNPEAQHF. As DNA, the CDR3 is TGCAGTGCTAGTAATCCAGAAGCCCAGCATTTT.